The 15 T cell receptor beta chains below come from one sample, sequenced in a study of blood T cell repertoires in COVID-19. Sequenced by immunoSEQ multiplex PCR; TCRdb stores in-frame clones only, minus some. The sample consists of about 410,000 clones, 85% to 90% of them appearing once. Material: PBMCs or T cells enriched from blood (not recorded which). These receptors were collected from a woman aged 25-40 years who had recovered from COVID-19.

V and J are TRBV25-1 and TRBJ1-4; D not certain. V was cut by 2 bases and J by 4 bases, with 11 bases left in between. This CDR3 has 15 amino acids. The germline CDR1 and CDR2 sequences are MGHDK and SYGVNS. The CDR3, as DNA: TGTGCCAGCAGTGAACACCGGGGAGTTAATGAAAAACTGTTTTTT. It specifies CASSEHRGVNEKLFF.

The chain combines TRBV30 with TRBJ2-7; possibly TRBD1 for D (5 bases). CDR3 length: 14 amino acids. V lost 1 base to trimming and J lost 0 bases, with 10 bases between them. Germline values: CDR1 GTSNPN, CDR2 SVGIG (reference sequence). CDR3 in DNA: TGTGCCTGGAGTGAGGACATGCTCTCCTACGAGCAGTACTTC. Translated: CAWSEDMLSYEQYF. Full variable domain (remainder filled in from reference TRBV30 and TRBJ2-7): SQTIHQWPATLVQPVGSPLSLECTVEGTSNPNLYWYRQAAGRGLQLLFYSVGIGQISSEVPQNLSASRPQDRQFILSSKKLLLSDSGFYLCAWSEDMLSYEQYFGPGTRLTVT.

The chain combines TRBV2 with TRBJ2-5; 14 bases agree with TRBD2. The germline CDR1 and CDR2 sequences are SNHLY and FYNNEI. The CDR3 is 18 amino acids. The V segment lost 3 bases and the J segment 5 bases; nucleotides outside the gene matches: 11. CDR3 DNA: TGTGCCAGCAGTGATCTTGCGGGACTAGCGGGGGATTGGGAGACCCAGTACTTC. It yields the protein CASSDLAGLAGDWETQYF.

The chain is built from TRBV5-1 and TRBJ2-7; D may be TRBD2 (6 bases). Germline-derived CDR1 and CDR2 are SGHRS and YFSETQ. The V gene lost 0 bases and the J gene lost 6 bases, with 16 bases spanning the gap. This CDR3 has 15 residues. The CDR3 loop is CASSLGQGGLSEQYF. CDR3 nucleotides: TGCGCCAGCAGCTTGGGTCAGGGAGGTCTAAGCGAGCAGTACTTC. Supplemented by reference TRBV5-1 and TRBJ2-7, the full variable domain reads KAGVTQTPRYLIKTRGQQVTLSCSPISGHRSVSWYQQTPGQGLQFLFEYFSETQRNKGNFPGRFSGRQFSNSRSEMNVSTLELGDSALYLCASSLGQGGLSEQYFGPGTRLTVT.

The gene calls are TRBV30 and TRBJ2-2; 9 bases map to TRBD2. The CDR3 covers 15 residues. CDR1 and CDR2 from the germline V gene are GTSNPN and SVGIG (reference sequence). V shed 1 base, J shed 6 bases, and the junction held 6 bases outside the gene matches. The CDR3 DNA reads as TGTGCCTGGAGTGGGGGACTAGCAGTACCCGGGGAGCTGTTTTTT. Its translation: CAWSGGLAVPGELFF.

The CDR3 nucleotides are TGTGCCAGCAGCCAAGATCGATTAAGCCCCTATGGCTACACCTTC. Protein sequence: CASSQDRLSPYGYTF. The rearrangement uses TRBV4-2 and TRBJ1-2; D remains unclear. V lost 0 bases and J lost 4, with 12 bases in between. CDR1 LGHNA and CDR2 YNFKEQ come from the germline V gene. CDR3 length equals 15 residues.

The chain uses TRBV5-4 and TRBJ2-3; D is unclear. V was shortened by 0 bases and J by 2 bases, with 4 bases between the two germline ends. CDR1 SGHNT and CDR2 YYREEE come from the germline V gene (reference sequence). The CDR3 has 13 residues. The CDR3 sequence: CASSLGATDTQYF. The CDR3 region has the DNA TGTGCCAGCAGCTTGGGAGCCACAGATACGCAGTATTTT.

The chain uses TRBV28 and TRBJ1-6, with D tentatively TRBD1 (6 bases). The CDR3 sequence is 14 residues long. V dropped 8 bases and J dropped 8 bases, with 16 bases sitting between them. Germline CDR1 is MDHEN and CDR2 is SYDVKM. The CDR3 DNA follows: TGTGCCAGCGGACCGGGACAAAAGGATTCACCCCTCCACTTT. This sequence encodes CASGPGQKDSPLHF.

The CDR3 spells CASGSRGGNTEAFF. The CDR3, as DNA: TGTGCCAGCGGGTCCCGGGGGGGGAACACTGAAGCTTTCTTT. The V and J genes are TRBV19 and TRBJ1-1; a possible D gene is TRBD1 (5 bases). In germline, CDR1 is LNHDA, CDR2 SQIVND (reference sequence). The CDR3 has 14 residues. The V end lost 9 bases, the J end lost 1 base, and 15 bases lay between the germline ends.

CDR3 DNA: TGTGCCAGCTCACCGCTCTATCCGGGACAGGGTGCCTACTATGGCTACACCTTC. Amino acids: CASSPLYPGQGAYYGYTF. The chain links TRBV18 to TRBJ1-2; 9 nucleotides line up with TRBD1. The J segment lost 3 bases and the V segment lost 3 bases, leaving 14 bases of the junction unmatched. Looked up from germline, CDR1 is KGHSH and CDR2 is LQKENI. The CDR3 extends over 18 amino acids.

The chain uses TRBV6-5 and TRBJ1-1; D not resolved. The CDR3 loop spans 16 amino acids. Germline V lookup: CDR1 MNHEY, CDR2 SVGAGI. Trimming shortened V by 2 bases and J by 3 bases, and 16 bases separated the two germline ends. The CDR3 region has the DNA TGTGCCAGCAGTTACAGGAGCCCCCGGCGGGACACTGAAGCTTTCTTT. It is translated as CASSYRSPRRDTEAFF.

This chain uses TRBV7-2 with TRBJ2-7; tentatively, D is TRBD2 (6 bases). The CDR3 runs to 14 residues. In germline, CDR1 is SGHTA, CDR2 FQGNSA. Trimming pared 6 bases from V and 3 bases from J, leaving 15 bases between. The CDR3 DNA is TGTGCCAGCAGGGACCGGGACTTAAGCTACGAGCAGTACTTC. This codes for CASRDRDLSYEQYF.

Only one count was recorded for this clone. Other DNA sequences in the same sample also yield this CDR3. V is TRBV5-1 and J is TRBJ2-1, with D perhaps TRBD1 (5 bases). Germline V gene lookup returns CDR1 SGHRS and CDR2 YFSETQ. V gave up 2 bases and J gave up 4 bases, with 13 bases separating them. The CDR3 has 15 residues. CDR3 protein: CASSFSEGVYNEQFF. The DNA of the CDR3 is TGCGCCAGCAGCTTCTCAGAAGGGGTATACAATGAGCAGTTCTTC.

The rearrangement uses TRBV30 and TRBJ1-2; no clear D. V was trimmed by 2 bases and J by 4 bases, leaving 11 bases between them. The CDR3 runs to 13 residues. Per the germline V gene, CDR1 is GTSNPN and CDR2 is SVGIG (reference sequence). CDR3 nucleotides: TGTGCCTGGAGTCCCGGAGCCGGCTATGGCTACACCTTC. Amino acid sequence: CAWSPGAGYGYTF.

CDR3 residues: CASSPQGAVFPEAFF. CDR3 coding DNA: TGTGCCAGTAGCCCACAGGGGGCAGTTTTCCCTGAAGCTTTCTTT. The genes are TRBV19 and TRBJ1-1, with TRBD1 matching 9 bases. Per the germline V gene, CDR1 is LNHDA and CDR2 is SQIVND (reference sequence). V lost 6 bases, J lost 6 bases, and 11 bases stayed unmatched. The CDR3 is 15 residues long.